This T cell receptor (beta chain) was observed in a study of shared clonotypes between healthy human individuals. Sequencing used immunoSEQ multiplex PCR; TCRdb keeps in-frame clones, though not all of them. The data show about 2.3 million clones, approximately 95% seen once. Recent acute infections and vaccinations were absent in the healthy HIV-negative adult donors. Caucasian adults living in Nashville, Tennessee, provided all samples. V shed 5 bases, J shed 4 bases, and the junction held 8 bases outside the gene matches. CDR3 length: 16 amino acids. Per germline, CDR1 MDHEN and CDR2 SYDVKM. This TCR was sampled from a man between 18 and 35 years old in good health. Some clones in this sample may be carry-over from other donors' samples. Sequenced material: naive CD4+ T cells from PBMCs. Subset in this sample: CD45RA+ positively selected. This sequence joins TRBV28 and TRBJ1-4; 9 positions match TRBD1. CDR3 amino acids: CASSPGTGFINEKLFF. DNA for the CDR3: TGTGCCAGCAGTCCGGGGACAGGGTTCATTAATGAAAAACTGTTTTTT. The full variable domain, its missing parts supplied by reference TRBV28 and TRBJ1-4, is DVKVTQSSRYLVKRTGEKVFLECVQDMDHENMFWYRQDPGLGLRLIYFSYDVKMKEKGDIPEGYSVSREKKERFSLILESASTNQTSMYLCASSPGTGFINEKLFFGSGTQLSVL.